These 3 T cell receptor beta chains originate from one sample sequenced in a study of T cells after yellow fever vaccination. TCRdb itself ran the 5' RACE reads through MiXCR, one entry per CDR3 protein. Of around 340,000 distinct CDR3 sequences listed, 9.5% to 15% are singletons. The specimen was CD4+ T cells sorted from PBMCs, collected 15 days after the yellow fever booster vaccination. The origin of the receptors is a man in his late teens or twenties who received the YFV17D yellow fever vaccine.

The chain employs TRBV7-3 and TRBJ1-1; D remains unclear. There are 13 residues in the CDR3. Germline-derived CDR1 and CDR2 are SGHTA and FQGTGA. Trimming took off 2 bases at V and 6 bases at J, with 10 bases between the two ends. The CDR3 nucleotides are TGTGCCAGCAGCTTAGATGGTAGGGCTGAAGCTTTCTTT. Protein sequence: CASSLDGRAEAFF.

This clonotype has a handful of counts. This chain links TRBV27 with TRBJ2-4; tentatively, D is TRBD2 (5 bases). This CDR3 is 16 amino acids long. The V gene lost 3 bases and the J gene lost 1 base, with 13 bases spanning the gap. Germline loops: CDR1 MNHEY, CDR2 SMNVEV (reference sequence). CDR3 nucleotides: TGTGCCAGCAGTTTTTCTTTCCGGGGTGCCAAAAACATTCAGTACTTC. Translation gives CASSFSFRGAKNIQYF.

The CDR3: CSAPGHMNTEAFF. CDR3 bases: TGCAGTGCTCCGGGACACATGAACACTGAAGCTTTCTTT. This rearrangement joins TRBV20-1 to TRBJ1-1, with D possibly TRBD1 on 6 matching bases. The CDR3 has 13 amino acids. CDR1 is DFQATT, CDR2 SNEGSKA, per germline (reference sequence). Trimming shortened V by 5 bases and J by 0 bases, and 10 bases separated the two germline ends.